The entry that follows covers one T cell receptor (beta chain) sequence. Its antigen is still unknown. The germline V gene encodes CDR1 KGHSH and CDR2 LQKENI. Losses at the gene ends were 3 bases for V and 1 base for J; bases not matched to a gene: 6. This CDR3 region has 15 residues. Generated by immunoSEQ multiplex PCR, the TCRdb table keeps only in-frame clones and is missing some. The data show 46,000 or so clones, around 77% seen once. The record originates from a study of OX40 agonist ivuxolimab in advanced cancers. Study as a whole: Dose-escalation cases comprised hepatocellular carcinoma, melanoma, renal cell or head and neck cancer.

Points from the study as a whole: CD8+ T cells (on average) carried more expanded clones than CD4+ T cells. Part of the nonresponder group also had normalized T-cell clonal expansion that was low.

Material: CD4+ or CD8+ T cells sorted from blood, obtained in a trial of the OX40 agonist ivuxolimab. The J gene is TRBJ2-7, the V gene TRBV18; TRBD1 agrees at 7 bases. This TCR came from an adult with an advanced solid tumor such as melanoma, head and neck, liver or kidney cancer. In DNA, the CDR3 is TGTGCCAGCTCACCCGGGACAGTGGGGTCCTACGAGCAGTACTTC. It is translated as CASSPGTVGSYEQYF.